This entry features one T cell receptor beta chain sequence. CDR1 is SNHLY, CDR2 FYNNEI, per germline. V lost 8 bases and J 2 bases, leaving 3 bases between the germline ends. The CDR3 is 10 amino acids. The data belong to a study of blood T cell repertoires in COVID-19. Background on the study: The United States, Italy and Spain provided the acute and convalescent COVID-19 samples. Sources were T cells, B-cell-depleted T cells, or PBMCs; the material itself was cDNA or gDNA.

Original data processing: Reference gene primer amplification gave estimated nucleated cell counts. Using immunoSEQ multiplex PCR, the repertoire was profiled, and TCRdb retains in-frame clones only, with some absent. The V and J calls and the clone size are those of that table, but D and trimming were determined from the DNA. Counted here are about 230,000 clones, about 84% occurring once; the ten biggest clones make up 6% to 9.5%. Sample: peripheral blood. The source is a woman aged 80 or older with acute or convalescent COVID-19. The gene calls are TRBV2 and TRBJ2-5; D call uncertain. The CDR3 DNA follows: TGTGCCAGCCGTCAAGAGACCCAGTACTTC. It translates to CASRQETQYF.